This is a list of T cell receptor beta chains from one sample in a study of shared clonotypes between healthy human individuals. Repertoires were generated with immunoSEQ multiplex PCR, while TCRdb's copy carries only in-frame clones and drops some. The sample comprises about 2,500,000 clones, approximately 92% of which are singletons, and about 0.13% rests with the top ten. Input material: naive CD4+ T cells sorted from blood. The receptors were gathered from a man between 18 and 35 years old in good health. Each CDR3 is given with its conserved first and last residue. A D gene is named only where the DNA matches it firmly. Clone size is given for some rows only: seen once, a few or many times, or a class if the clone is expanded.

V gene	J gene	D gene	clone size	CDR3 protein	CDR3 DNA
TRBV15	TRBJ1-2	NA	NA	CATSSGGLGPTSGGYTF	TGTGCCACCAGCAGCGGAGGCTTAGGACCAACCTCGGGTGGCTACACCTTC
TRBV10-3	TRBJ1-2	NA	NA	CAISDSQGNYGYTF	TGTGCCATCAGTGATTCTCAGGGGAACTATGGCTACACCTTC
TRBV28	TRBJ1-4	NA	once	CASGTRDLNEKLFF	TGTGCCAGCGGGACCCGGGACTTAAATGAAAAACTGTTTTTT
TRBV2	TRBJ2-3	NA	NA	CASSETAGFTDTQYF	TGTGCCAGCAGTGAAACGGCGGGGTTCACAGATACGCAGTATTTT
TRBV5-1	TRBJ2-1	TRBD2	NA	CASSQGSGGSYNEQFF	TGCGCCAGCAGCCAGGGAAGCGGGGGGTCTTACAATGAGCAGTTCTTC
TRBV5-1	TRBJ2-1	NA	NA	CASSIQPSSYNEQFF	TGCGCCAGCTCCATACAGCCAAGCTCCTACAATGAGCAGTTCTTC
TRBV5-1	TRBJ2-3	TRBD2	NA	CASSLGASGNTDTQYF	TGCGCCAGCAGCTTGGGGGCTAGCGGGAACACAGATACGCAGTATTTT
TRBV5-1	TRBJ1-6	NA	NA	CASSFGQKNSPLHF	TGCGCCAGCAGCTTTGGGCAGAAAAATTCACCCCTCCACTTT
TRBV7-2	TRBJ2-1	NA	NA	CASSLDGINYNEQFF	TGTGCCAGCAGCTTAGATGGGATCAACTACAATGAGCAGTTCTTC
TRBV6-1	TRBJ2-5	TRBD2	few	CASSELGTSGETQYF	TGTGCCAGCAGTGAACTTGGGACTAGCGGAGAGACCCAGTACTTC
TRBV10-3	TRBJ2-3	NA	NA	CATQSLGTDTQYF	TGTGCCACACAGTCCCTGGGCACAGATACGCAGTATTTT
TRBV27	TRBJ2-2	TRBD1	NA	CASSWGQGNTGELFF	TGTGCCAGCAGCTGGGGACAGGGGAACACCGGGGAGCTGTTTTTT
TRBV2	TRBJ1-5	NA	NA	CASREGYNNQPQHF	TGTGCCAGCCGTGAGGGGTACAACAATCAGCCCCAGCATTTT
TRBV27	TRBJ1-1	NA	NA	CASSPSTVAYTEAFF	TGTGCCAGCAGTCCCTCCACCGTGGCCTACACTGAAGCTTTCTTT
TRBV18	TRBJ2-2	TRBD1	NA	CASSPDRVTGELFF	TGTGCCAGCTCACCGGACAGGGTCACCGGGGAGCTGTTTTTT
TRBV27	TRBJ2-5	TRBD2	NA	CASGGWGGQETQYF	TGTGCCAGCGGGGGATGGGGGGGGCAAGAGACCCAGTACTTC
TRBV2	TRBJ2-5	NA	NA	CASKPDGQHETQYF	TGTGCCAGCAAGCCGGATGGCCAGCACGAGACCCAGTACTTC
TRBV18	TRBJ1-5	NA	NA	CASSPLGPGSQPQHF	TGTGCCAGCTCACCACTAGGCCCTGGTAGTCAGCCCCAGCATTTT
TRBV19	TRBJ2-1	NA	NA	CASSTDPQGSNEQFF	TGTGCCAGTAGTACCGACCCACAGGGTAGCAATGAGCAGTTCTTC
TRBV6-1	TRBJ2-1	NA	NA	CASGLGAPEQFF	TGTGCCAGCGGTCTGGGTGCTCCTGAGCAGTTCTTC
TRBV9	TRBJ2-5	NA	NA	CASSVGLRETQYF	TGTGCCAGCAGCGTAGGGTTGCGGGAGACCCAGTACTTC
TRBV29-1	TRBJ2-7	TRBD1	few	CSAESPGGYEQYF	TGCAGCGCTGAATCCCCAGGGGGCTACGAGCAGTACTTC
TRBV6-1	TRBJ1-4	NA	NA	CASSPWGATNEKLFF	TGTGCCAGCAGCCCTTGGGGGGCAACTAATGAAAAACTGTTTTTT
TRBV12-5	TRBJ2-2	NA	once	CASGLAGKTGDKGGSIVGELFF	TGTGCTAGTGGTTTGGCCGGAAAGACAGGGGATAAAGGCGGGAGCATTGTCGGGGAGCTGTTTTTT
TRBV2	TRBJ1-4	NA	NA	CASSERGDEKLFF	TGTGCCAGCAGTGAAAGGGGAGATGAAAAACTGTTTTTT
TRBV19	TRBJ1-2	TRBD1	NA	CASSIIGQGAYGYTF	TGTGCCAGTAGTATCATCGGACAGGGGGCCTATGGCTACACCTTC
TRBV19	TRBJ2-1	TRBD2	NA	CASSIGREGGKFF	TGTGCCAGTAGTATAGGCCGGGAGGGCGGAAAGTTCTTC